Listed below are T cell receptor beta chains from one sample, sequenced in a study of CD8 T cells in Susac syndrome. In TCRdb, the immunoSEQ multiplex PCR reads were re-called with MiXCR into one record per CDR3 protein. This sample carries 300,000 or so distinct CDR3 sequences, 92% of them seen once, and the ten largest clones take roughly 0.07%. Sequenced: CD4+ T cells from PBMCs. Every receptor here comes from a human donor with multiple sclerosis. Each CDR3 is given with its conserved first and last residue. The D gene is left open where the match is weak. Part of the rows lack a size; the others show once, few, many or a class for expanded clones.

v_call: TRBV11-2; cdr3_length: 15; d_call: TRBD1; clone_size: NA; j_call: TRBJ2-1; cdr3_aa: CASSSGTGGWDEQFF; cdr3_nt: TGTGCCAGCAGCTCCGGGACAGGGGGCTGGGATGAGCAGTTCTTC
v_call: TRBV27; cdr3_length: 13; d_call: TRBD1; clone_size: NA; j_call: TRBJ1-2; cdr3_aa: CASSWDRSYGYTF; cdr3_nt: TGTGCCAGCAGCTGGGACAGGTCCTATGGCTACACCTTC
v_call: TRBV19; cdr3_length: 16; d_call: TRBD2; clone_size: NA; j_call: TRBJ2-5; cdr3_aa: CASSRKAGEPEETQYF; cdr3_nt: TGTGCCAGTAGTCGTAAAGCGGGAGAGCCGGAAGAGACCCAGTACTTC
v_call: TRBV10-3; cdr3_length: 15; d_call: TRBD1; clone_size: NA; j_call: TRBJ2-7; cdr3_aa: CAIRSGTAHPYEQYF; cdr3_nt: TGTGCCATCAGGTCCGGGACAGCGCACCCCTACGAGCAGTACTTC
v_call: TRBV6-5; cdr3_length: 14; d_call: NA; clone_size: few; j_call: TRBJ1-1; cdr3_aa: CASSLGHLNTEAFF; cdr3_nt: TGTGCCAGCAGTTTAGGACACTTGAACACTGAAGCTTTCTTT
v_call: TRBV12-3/TRBV12-4; cdr3_length: 18; d_call: TRBD2; clone_size: NA; j_call: TRBJ2-2; cdr3_aa: CASSPHDTSGVNTGELFF; cdr3_nt: TGTGCCAGCAGTCCCCACGATACTAGCGGTGTTAACACCGGGGAGCTGTTTTTT
v_call: TRBV9; cdr3_length: 14; d_call: NA; clone_size: few; j_call: TRBJ1-4; cdr3_aa: CASSPRQNNEKLFF; cdr3_nt: TGTGCCAGCAGCCCCCGACAGAATAATGAAAAACTGTTTTTT
v_call: TRBV7-3; cdr3_length: 14; d_call: TRBD1; clone_size: NA; j_call: TRBJ1-1; cdr3_aa: CASSPHRGGTEAFF; cdr3_nt: TGTGCCAGCAGCCCACACAGGGGAGGGACTGAAGCTTTCTTT
v_call: TRBV3-1; cdr3_length: 14; d_call: NA; clone_size: NA; j_call: TRBJ1-1; cdr3_aa: CASSTSGPPSGAFF; cdr3_nt: TGTGCCAGCAGCACCTCCGGGCCACCAAGCGGAGCTTTCTTT
v_call: TRBV29-1; cdr3_length: 12; d_call: NA; clone_size: NA; j_call: TRBJ2-5; cdr3_aa: CSAGLNGGTQYF; cdr3_nt: TGCAGCGCTGGACTCAATGGAGGGACCCAGTACTTC
v_call: TRBV29-1; cdr3_length: 14; d_call: NA; clone_size: NA; j_call: TRBJ2-7; cdr3_aa: CSVGPSGTRGEQYF; cdr3_nt: TGCAGCGTTGGCCCCAGCGGTACTCGGGGCGAGCAGTACTTC
v_call: TRBV6-1; cdr3_length: 15; d_call: TRBD1; clone_size: NA; j_call: TRBJ2-1; cdr3_aa: CASTSGTGAYNEQFF; cdr3_nt: TGTGCCAGCACCTCGGGAACAGGGGCTTACAATGAGCAGTTCTTC
v_call: TRBV4-2; cdr3_length: 16; d_call: TRBD2; clone_size: NA; j_call: TRBJ2-1; cdr3_aa: CASSDSGGASYNEQFF; cdr3_nt: TGTGCCAGCAGCGATAGCGGGGGGGCATCCTACAATGAGCAGTTCTTC
v_call: TRBV11-2; cdr3_length: 17; d_call: TRBD1; clone_size: NA; j_call: TRBJ1-1; cdr3_aa: CASSPSPRTGGSPGTFF; cdr3_nt: TGTGCCAGCAGCCCGAGCCCCCGGACAGGGGGCTCCCCAGGGACTTTCTTT
v_call: TRBV3-1; cdr3_length: 17; d_call: TRBD1; clone_size: NA; j_call: TRBJ1-1; cdr3_aa: CASSQVAQGGMNTEAFF; cdr3_nt: TGTGCCAGCAGCCAAGTTGCCCAGGGGGGTATGAACACTGAAGCTTTCTTT
v_call: TRBV5-4; cdr3_length: 14; d_call: NA; clone_size: NA; j_call: TRBJ2-7; cdr3_aa: CASSSGSVDYEQYF; cdr3_nt: TGTGCCAGCAGCTCCGGCAGCGTGGACTACGAGCAGTACTTC
v_call: TRBV27; cdr3_length: 16; d_call: TRBD1; clone_size: NA; j_call: TRBJ1-2; cdr3_aa: CASSQGTALHLYGYTF; cdr3_nt: TGTGCCAGCAGCCAGGGGACAGCCCTCCACCTCTATGGCTACACCTTC
v_call: TRBV7-2; cdr3_length: 11; d_call: NA; clone_size: once; j_call: TRBJ1-1; cdr3_aa: CASSSGTEAFF; cdr3_nt: TGTGCCAGCAGCTCCGGCACTGAAGCTTTCTTT
v_call: TRBV20-1; cdr3_length: 16; d_call: NA; clone_size: NA; j_call: TRBJ1-1; cdr3_aa: CSARDGARNNGAEAFF; cdr3_nt: TGCAGTGCTAGAGATGGGGCGCGAAACAATGGGGCTGAAGCTTTCTTT
v_call: TRBV7-9; cdr3_length: 14; d_call: NA; clone_size: once; j_call: TRBJ1-1; cdr3_aa: CASSPRLMGTEAFF; cdr3_nt: TGTGCCAGCAGCCCAAGATTGATGGGCACTGAAGCTTTCTTT
v_call: TRBV5-1; cdr3_length: 15; d_call: NA; clone_size: NA; j_call: TRBJ1-6; cdr3_aa: CASSLESSYNSPLHF; cdr3_nt: TGCGCCAGCAGCTTGGAGAGCTCCTATAATTCACCCCTCCACTTT
v_call: TRBV6-1; cdr3_length: 16; d_call: TRBD1; clone_size: NA; j_call: TRBJ1-1; cdr3_aa: CASRLSWTGLNTEAFF; cdr3_nt: TGTGCCAGCAGACTATCCTGGACAGGACTGAACACTGAAGCTTTCTTT
v_call: TRBV12-3/TRBV12-4; cdr3_length: 13; d_call: NA; clone_size: NA; j_call: TRBJ1-3; cdr3_aa: CASSFSGSNTIYF; cdr3_nt: TGTGCCAGCAGTTTTTCGGGGAGTAACACCATATATTTT
v_call: TRBV20-1; cdr3_length: 17; d_call: NA; clone_size: once; j_call: TRBJ1-5; cdr3_aa: CSARDRGAGYSNQPQHF; cdr3_nt: TGCAGTGCTAGAGATCGGGGGGCTGGGTATAGCAATCAGCCCCAGCATTTT
v_call: TRBV12-3/TRBV12-4; cdr3_length: 15; d_call: TRBD2; clone_size: NA; j_call: TRBJ2-3; cdr3_aa: CASSLGAGGADTQYF; cdr3_nt: TGTGCCAGCAGTTTAGGAGCGGGGGGCGCAGATACGCAGTATTTT
v_call: TRBV5-1; cdr3_length: 19; d_call: TRBD2; clone_size: NA; j_call: TRBJ2-1; cdr3_aa: CASSFGLAGGLGSYNEQFF; cdr3_nt: TGCGCCAGCAGCTTCGGACTAGCGGGAGGGTTGGGCTCCTACAATGAGCAGTTCTTC
v_call: TRBV7-9; cdr3_length: 15; d_call: TRBD1; clone_size: NA; j_call: TRBJ2-7; cdr3_aa: CASSQPGQVTYEQYF; cdr3_nt: TGTGCCAGCAGCCAACCGGGACAGGTAACCTACGAGCAGTACTTC
v_call: TRBV5-1; cdr3_length: 13; d_call: NA; clone_size: NA; j_call: TRBJ1-4; cdr3_aa: CASSLGATEKLFF; cdr3_nt: TGCGCCAGCAGCTTGGGTGCAACCGAAAAACTGTTTTTT
v_call: TRBV18; cdr3_length: 15; d_call: NA; clone_size: NA; j_call: TRBJ2-7; cdr3_aa: CASSPTDGNSYEQYF; cdr3_nt: TGTGCCAGCTCACCGACCGACGGTAACTCCTACGAGCAGTACTTC
v_call: TRBV18; cdr3_length: 16; d_call: TRBD2; clone_size: NA; j_call: TRBJ2-3; cdr3_aa: CASSPPTSTGADTQYF; cdr3_nt: TGTGCCAGCTCACCACCGACTAGCACGGGCGCAGATACGCAGTATTTT
v_call: TRBV19; cdr3_length: 14; d_call: NA; clone_size: NA; j_call: TRBJ2-1; cdr3_aa: CASSIGRGADEQFF; cdr3_nt: TGTGCCAGTAGTATAGGGAGAGGGGCGGATGAGCAGTTCTTC
v_call: TRBV18; cdr3_length: 14; d_call: NA; clone_size: NA; j_call: TRBJ2-5; cdr3_aa: CASSPRTAVETQYF; cdr3_nt: TGTGCCAGCTCACCACGGACAGCTGTAGAGACCCAGTACTTC
v_call: TRBV7-9; cdr3_length: 17; d_call: NA; clone_size: once; j_call: TRBJ1-1; cdr3_aa: CASSLVSSREEATEAFF; cdr3_nt: TGTGCCAGCAGCTTAGTTTCTTCCAGGGAGGAGGCCACTGAAGCTTTCTTT
v_call: TRBV30; cdr3_length: 13; d_call: NA; clone_size: few; j_call: TRBJ1-5; cdr3_aa: CAWSGAGSQPQHF; cdr3_nt: TGTGCCTGGAGTGGGGCAGGGAGTCAGCCCCAGCATTTT
v_call: TRBV7-8; cdr3_length: 17; d_call: TRBD2; clone_size: NA; j_call: TRBJ2-5; cdr3_aa: CASSPKGRLAGVETQYF; cdr3_nt: TGTGCCAGCAGCCCAAAGGGGCGGCTAGCGGGAGTAGAGACCCAGTACTTC
v_call: TRBV30; cdr3_length: 13; d_call: TRBD1; clone_size: NA; j_call: TRBJ2-7; cdr3_aa: CACMHNRGSEQYF; cdr3_nt: TGTGCCTGTATGCATAACAGGGGGAGCGAGCAGTACTTC
v_call: TRBV3-1; cdr3_length: 11; d_call: NA; clone_size: NA; j_call: TRBJ2-1; cdr3_aa: CASVGADEQFF; cdr3_nt: TGTGCCAGCGTTGGGGCGGATGAGCAGTTCTTC
v_call: TRBV7-2; cdr3_length: 15; d_call: NA; clone_size: once; j_call: TRBJ2-3; cdr3_aa: CASSFVVGGMDTQYF; cdr3_nt: TGTGCCAGCAGCTTTGTTGTGGGTGGAATGGATACGCAGTATTTT
v_call: TRBV29-1; cdr3_length: 13; d_call: TRBD1; clone_size: NA; j_call: TRBJ1-3; cdr3_aa: CSVGQGTGNTIYF; cdr3_nt: TGCAGCGTTGGACAGGGGACTGGAAACACCATATATTTT
v_call: TRBV7-2; cdr3_length: 14; d_call: TRBD2; clone_size: NA; j_call: TRBJ2-3; cdr3_aa: CASSLSGSADTQYF; cdr3_nt: TGTGCCAGCAGCTTGAGCGGGAGTGCAGATACGCAGTATTTT
v_call: TRBV30; cdr3_length: 12; d_call: NA; clone_size: NA; j_call: TRBJ1-1; cdr3_aa: CAWSPGHTEAFF; cdr3_nt: TGTGCCTGGAGTCCGGGGCACACTGAAGCTTTCTTT
v_call: TRBV29-1; cdr3_length: 14; d_call: NA; clone_size: NA; j_call: TRBJ2-6; cdr3_aa: CSVVSEAGANVLTF; cdr3_nt: TGCAGCGTTGTATCAGAGGCTGGGGCCAACGTCCTGACTTTC
v_call: TRBV6-1; cdr3_length: 18; d_call: TRBD2; clone_size: NA; j_call: TRBJ2-3; cdr3_aa: CASSRPGLAGAGTDTQYF; cdr3_nt: TGTGCCAGCAGTCGACCGGGACTAGCGGGGGCGGGCACAGATACGCAGTATTTT
v_call: TRBV29-1; cdr3_length: 13; d_call: TRBD1; clone_size: NA; j_call: TRBJ2-5; cdr3_aa: CSVDKGAQETQYF; cdr3_nt: TGCAGCGTTGATAAGGGGGCTCAAGAGACCCAGTACTTC
v_call: TRBV19; cdr3_length: 12; d_call: NA; clone_size: NA; j_call: TRBJ1-5; cdr3_aa: CASSGDAQPQHF; cdr3_nt: TGTGCCAGTAGTGGCGATGCTCAGCCCCAGCATTTT
v_call: TRBV30; cdr3_length: 14; d_call: TRBD1; clone_size: NA; j_call: TRBJ1-2; cdr3_aa: CAWSVNRGYSGYTF; cdr3_nt: TGTGCCTGGAGTGTGAACAGGGGGTACAGTGGCTACACCTTC
v_call: TRBV7-2; cdr3_length: 15; d_call: TRBD2; clone_size: NA; j_call: TRBJ2-1; cdr3_aa: CASSLEKLANNEQFF; cdr3_nt: TGTGCCAGCAGCTTAGAGAAACTAGCGAACAATGAGCAGTTCTTC
v_call: TRBV19; cdr3_length: 13; d_call: TRBD1; clone_size: NA; j_call: TRBJ2-5; cdr3_aa: CASSGQGKETQYF; cdr3_nt: TGTGCCAGTAGCGGACAGGGGAAAGAGACCCAGTACTTC
v_call: TRBV20-1; cdr3_length: 13; d_call: NA; clone_size: NA; j_call: TRBJ1-1; cdr3_aa: CSAGTRVNTEAFF; cdr3_nt: TGCAGTGCGGGGACTCGAGTGAACACTGAAGCTTTCTTT
v_call: TRBV27; cdr3_length: 21; d_call: TRBD2; clone_size: NA; j_call: TRBJ2-3; cdr3_aa: CASKAGLGARLAGSSTDTQYF; cdr3_nt: TGTGCCAGCAAGGCGGGGCTGGGGGCAAGGCTAGCGGGCTCTAGCACAGATACGCAGTATTTT
v_call: TRBV29-1; cdr3_length: 14; d_call: TRBD1; clone_size: NA; j_call: TRBJ2-7; cdr3_aa: CSVHGTGKGHEQYF; cdr3_nt: TGCAGCGTTCACGGGACAGGAAAGGGACACGAGCAGTACTTC
v_call: TRBV5-4; cdr3_length: 15; d_call: NA; clone_size: NA; j_call: TRBJ2-3; cdr3_aa: CASSLGRDPVGTQYF; cdr3_nt: TGTGCCAGCAGCTTGGGACGGGACCCGGTGGGAACGCAGTATTTT
v_call: TRBV11-3; cdr3_length: 12; d_call: NA; clone_size: NA; j_call: TRBJ2-3; cdr3_aa: CASSFSSGPQYF; cdr3_nt: TGTGCCAGCAGCTTTAGTAGCGGTCCGCAGTATTTT
v_call: TRBV6-1; cdr3_length: 13; d_call: TRBD1; clone_size: NA; j_call: TRBJ1-6; cdr3_aa: CASIQGSGSPLHF; cdr3_nt: TGTGCCAGCATACAGGGGTCGGGTTCACCCCTCCACTTT
v_call: TRBV4-2; cdr3_length: 12; d_call: NA; clone_size: NA; j_call: TRBJ2-1; cdr3_aa: CASSQDSGEQFF; cdr3_nt: TGTGCCAGCAGCCAAGACTCCGGGGAGCAGTTCTTC